Below are 28 T cell receptor beta chains sequenced from a single sample in a study of regulatory T cells in long-lasting Graves disease. Noted time point: newly diagnosed GD, antithyroid drugs for less than 3 months. There was RNA extracted from PBMCs, and the TCR library was made from it. To make TCR beta libraries, researchers used iRepertoire HTBI primers and Arm-PCR of CDR3 regions. TCRdb reprocessed the multiplex PCR reads with MiXCR, giving one entry per CDR3 protein. Of about 320,000 distinct CDR3 sequences listed, over 15% are singletons. Sample: peripheral blood mononuclear cells (PBMCs), taken at new diagnosis, from a patient treated with antithyroid drugs. Receptor source: a female donor with Graves disease.

This clonotype was recorded many times. The CDR3 spells CSARPTGGTGELFF. The CDR3 coding sequence is TGCAGTGCTAGGCCGACAGGGGGGACCGGGGAGCTGTTTTTT. J is TRBJ2-2 and V is TRBV20-1, with 9 bases matching TRBD1. Trimming removed 3 bases from V and 5 bases from J; junction bases left unmatched: 4. Germline V gives CDR1 DFQATT, CDR2 SNEGSKA (reference sequence). This CDR3 spans 14 amino acids.

This clonotype was counted many times. V and J are TRBV27 and TRBJ2-7; perhaps TRBD2 as D (6 bases). The germline V gene encodes CDR1 MNHEY and CDR2 SMNVEV (reference sequence). The CDR3 is made up of 13 amino acids. V lost 8 bases to trimming and J lost 2 bases, with 13 bases between them. The CDR3 nucleotides read TGTGCCAGCTCCCGGGACTCCACCTACGAGCAGTACTTC. Translated: CASSRDSTYEQYF.

This clonotype was recorded only once. The J gene is TRBJ2-3, the V gene TRBV11-2; D is unclear. The germline V and J ends were trimmed by 3 bases and 4 bases, with 8 bases remaining between them. This CDR3 has 13 residues. Germline V CDR1 and CDR2: SGHAT, FQNNGV. The CDR3, as DNA: TGTGCCAGCAGCTTTGACCTCCCAGATACGCAGTATTTT. Translated, it gives CASSFDLPDTQYF.

This clonotype was picked up many times. V usage is TRBV12-3 or TRBV12-4 and J usage is TRBJ2-1; 12 bases align to TRBD2. After removal of 8 bases from V and 8 bases from J, the junction contained 4 bases not matched to a gene. The CDR3 totals 13 residues. DNA of the CDR3: TGTGCCAGCGGGGGACTAGCGGGCCATGAGCAGTTCTTC. Translating it yields CASGGLAGHEQFF.

In the case of this clonotype: A much larger clone differs from this one at a single base, so this may be a read error. The conserved phenylalanine or tryptophan normally closing the CDR3 is absent here, so this likely arose from a read error. The gene calls are TRBV11-2 and TRBJ1-2; 11 positions agree with TRBD1. The CDR3 sequence is 16 residues long. With 1 base clipped from V and 6 bases from J, the junction kept 7 bases outside the gene matches. Looked up from germline, CDR1 is SGHAT and CDR2 is FQNNGV. The DNA of the CDR3 is TGTGCCAGCAGCTTAGTTGGTGGGACAGGGGGACATGGCTACACCTCC. This encodes CASSLVGGTGGHGYTS.

The chain carries TRBV12-3 or TRBV12-4 and TRBJ2-1; 10 bases align to TRBD2. After removal of 6 bases from V and 10 bases from J, the junction contained 15 bases not matched to a gene. This CDR3 has 16 amino acids. CDR3 in DNA: TGTGCCAGCAGCTTCGGGCTTCTAGCGGGAGCACGGGAGCAGTTCTTC. Its translation: CASSFGLLAGAREQFF.

This clonotype has ten or more counts. The chain joins TRBV6-1 to TRBJ2-7; 7 bases map to TRBD1. The CDR3 contains 13 residues. V was clipped by 5 bases and J by 8 bases; unmatched bases: 9. The germline V gene encodes CDR1 MNHNS and CDR2 SASEGT. This chain's CDR3 is CASSPGQVAKQYF. The CDR3 DNA reads TGTGCCAGCAGTCCCGGACAGGTGGCAAAGCAGTACTTC.

The gene calls are TRBV19 and TRBJ1-1; 7 bases match TRBD1. Germline loops: CDR1 LNHDA, CDR2 SQIVND (reference sequence). This CDR3 region has 14 residues. J was trimmed by 1 base and V by 4 bases; bases with no gene match: 3. CDR3 sequence (DNA): TGTGCCAGTAGTACAGGGGGTGGGAACACTGAAGCTTTCTTT. This codes for CASSTGGGNTEAFF. Full variable domain (missing parts from reference TRBV19 and TRBJ1-1): DGGITQSPKYLFRKEGQNVTLSCEQNLNHDAMYWYRQDPGQGLRLIYYSQIVNDFQKGDIAEGYSVSREKKESFPLTVTSAQKNPTAFYLCASSTGGGNTEAFFGQGTRLTVV.

The chain recombines TRBV5-1 with TRBJ2-3; 7 positions match TRBD2. CDR1 and CDR2 from the germline V gene are SGHRS and YFSETQ. This CDR3 contains 16 residues. The V and J ends lost 4 bases and 6 bases, in that order; junction bases with no gene match: 14. For the CDR3, the DNA is TGCGCCAGCAGCCTGGGGGGGGGACCCCCGGGGGATACGCAGTATTTT. Its protein product is CASSLGGGPPGDTQYF.

The chain couples TRBV2 to TRBJ1-2, with D perhaps matching TRBD1 (5 bases). V dropped 6 bases and J dropped 4 bases, with 15 bases sitting between them. CDR3 length: 14 amino acids. Germline V gene data show CDR1 as SNHLY and CDR2 as FYNNEI. This CDR3 reads CASSPRDVGYGYTF. CDR3 in DNA: TGTGCCAGCAGCCCGAGGGACGTAGGCTATGGCTACACCTTC.

This clonotype was picked up many times. J is TRBJ2-1 and V is TRBV11-3; D unresolved. CDR1 is SGHNT and CDR2 is YENEEA in the germline V gene. The V and J ends lost 3 bases and 6 bases respectively, with 9 bases between them. The CDR3 totals 13 residues. The CDR3 protein is CASSLLLGNEQFF. The DNA for the CDR3 is TGTGCCAGCAGCTTGCTGCTTGGCAATGAGCAGTTCTTC.

This clonotype was observed many times. Compared with germline, one end of the junction differs, possibly owing to a read error. The CDR3 region is CASRDLQGPGSKSIQYF. CDR3 nucleotides: TGTGCCAGCAGGGACCTCCAGGGTCCAGGGTCCAAAAGCATTCAGTACTTC. The chain uses TRBV28 and TRBJ2-4; D may be TRBD1 (5 bases). The CDR3 runs 17 residues. The germline gives CDR1 MDHEN, CDR2 SYDVKM.

This clonotype was seen more than once but under ten times. This chain joins TRBV5-1 and TRBJ1-6; TRBD1 matches 11 bases. Trimming took 0 bases from V and 7 from J; bases not matched to a gene: 3. The CDR3 runs 16 residues. CDR1 SGHRS and CDR2 YFSETQ come from the germline V gene. For the CDR3, the DNA is TGCGCCAGCAGCTTGGGAGGACAGGGGGCGAATTCACCCCTCCACTTT. Amino acids: CASSLGGQGANSPLHF.

This clonotype was recorded at least ten times. The chain has TRBV12-5 and TRBJ2-3, with 13 bases lining up with TRBD2. Germline V gene sequence: CDR1 LGHNT, CDR2 FRNRAP. The junction had 12 bases not matched to a gene; V was cut back by 7 bases and J by 11 bases. The CDR3 has 15 residues. The chain's CDR3 is CASDDRATSGRLQYF. CDR3 coding DNA: TGTGCTAGTGATGACAGGGCGACTAGCGGGAGGTTGCAGTATTTT.

V gene TRBV7-9 combines with J gene TRBJ2-3, with no clear D. Trimming shortened V by 5 bases and J by 6 bases, and 12 bases separated the two germline ends. The germline V gene encodes CDR1 SEHNR and CDR2 FQNEAQ (reference sequence). The CDR3 sequence is 13 residues long. The CDR3 DNA reads TGTGCCAGCAGCCGGGCAAGGTCGGATACGCAGTATTTT. It encodes CASSRARSDTQYF.

This clonotype appeared a few times. V is TRBV7-8 and J is TRBJ2-7; D might be TRBD1 (6 bases). This CDR3 contains 15 residues. In germline, CDR1 is SGHVS, CDR2 FQNEAQ. Trimming stripped 5 bases from V and 3 bases from J, with 17 bases between. The CDR3 DNA follows: TGTGCCAGCAGCCTCAACAGGGCCCCGGGCTACGAGCAGTACTTC. Translated, it gives CASSLNRAPGYEQYF.

The sample holds many counts of this clonotype. One end of the junction is discordant with germline, which a read error may explain. This sequence joins TRBV7-9 and TRBJ2-3; a possible D gene is TRBD1 (5 bases). The CDR3 consists of 15 residues. Looked up from germline, CDR1 is SEHNR and CDR2 is FQNEAQ (reference sequence). CDR3 nucleotides: TGTGCCAGCAGCTTATCTGGCGACAGCACAGATACACAGTATTTT. It yields the protein CASSLSGDSTDTQYF.

This clonotype was counted ten times or more. The chain joins TRBV11-3 to TRBJ2-5, with D unclear. The CDR3 has 13 amino acids. The germline gives CDR1 SGHNT, CDR2 YENEEA. Trimming left V 4 bases short and J 2 bases short, with 8 bases between. CDR3 sequence: CASSSGRQETQYF. In DNA form, the CDR3 reads TGTGCCAGCAGCTCAGGTCGGCAAGAGACCCAGTACTTC.

The chain is built from TRBV11-2 and TRBJ2-3; 7 bases line up with TRBD2. Germline-derived CDR1 and CDR2 are SGHAT and FQNNGV. V lost 0 bases to trimming and J lost 14 bases; unmatched junction nucleotides: 11. The CDR3 spans 14 residues. CDR3 in DNA: TGTGCCAGCAGCTTAGATGAAATGAGGACTAGGACGTATTTT. This encodes CASSLDEMRTRTYF. Complete variable domain (other parts from reference TRBV11-2 and TRBJ2-3): EAGVAQSPRYKIIEKRQSVAFWCNPISGHATLYWYQQILGQGPKLLIQFQNNGVVDDSQLPKDRFSAERLKGVDSTLKIQPAKLEDSAVYLCASSLDEMRTRTYFGPGTRLTVL.

In regard to this clonotype: This may be a read error, as it is one base from a much larger clone. The chain is built from TRBV20-1 and TRBJ2-7; D remains ambiguous. Germline loops: CDR1 DFQATT, CDR2 SNEGSKA (reference sequence). The CDR3 covers 12 residues. V was cut by 5 bases and J by 0 bases, with 8 bases left in between. The CDR3 sequence is CSAVGFSYEQYF. The CDR3 region has the DNA TGCAGTGCTGTGGGCTTCTCCTACGAGCAGTACTTC.

This clonotype was observed a single time. A far larger clone is one base from this, pointing to a likely read error. The chain carries TRBV7-2 and TRBJ2-3; 7 nucleotides line up with TRBD1. The germline gives CDR1 SGHTA, CDR2 FQGNSA. This CDR3 spans 14 amino acids. The CDR3 region has the DNA TGTGCCAGCATGGCACTAGGGGGCACAGATACGCATTATTTT. This sequence encodes CASMALGGTDTHYF.

The CDR3 spells CASSLVGRHSNYGYTF. The CDR3 DNA reads TGTGCCAGCAGTTTGGTTGGAAGACATAGTAACTATGGCTACACCTTC. The chain recombines TRBV28 with TRBJ1-2; no clear D gene. V lost 3 bases and J 1 base, leaving 15 bases between the germline ends. The CDR3 extends over 16 amino acids. Per the germline V gene, CDR1 is MDHEN and CDR2 is SYDVKM.

Many counts were recorded for this clonotype. This chain links TRBV30 with TRBJ1-6; D ambiguous. Germline loops: CDR1 GTSNPN, CDR2 SVGIG (reference sequence). V dropped 3 bases and J dropped 0 bases, with 15 bases sitting between them. The CDR3 has 17 residues. The CDR3 is CAWSPRSRSSYNSPLHF. The CDR3 DNA follows: TGTGCCTGGAGCCCACGTAGTCGGAGCTCCTATAATTCACCCCTCCACTTT.

The V and J genes are TRBV5-1 and TRBJ2-1; TRBD2 agrees at 11 bases. The J segment lost 4 bases and the V segment lost 0 bases, leaving 9 bases of the junction unmatched. CDR1 and CDR2 from the germline V gene are SGHRS and YFSETQ. The CDR3 is made up of 18 amino acids. Written as DNA, the CDR3 is TGCGCCAGCAGCTTGGTGGGAATGGGACTAGCGGAGTACAATGAGCAGTTCTTC. Amino acid sequence: CASSLVGMGLAEYNEQFF.

Points on this clonotype: This may be a read error: a much more frequent sequence differs by one nucleotide. V and J are TRBV29-1 and TRBJ2-3; D is unresolved. CDR1 is SQVTM and CDR2 is ANQGSEA in the germline V gene. CDR3 size: 11 residues. CDR3 protein: CSVQRADTQFF. DNA for the CDR3: TGCAGCGTCCAAAGGGCAGATACGCAGTTTTTT.

This clonotype was detected ten times or more. The chain uses TRBV5-6 and TRBJ2-1; 10 nucleotides line up with TRBD2. In germline, CDR1 is SGHDT, CDR2 YYEEEE. The CDR3 has 17 residues. Losses at the gene ends were 0 bases for V and 3 bases for J; bases not matched to a gene: 6. This CDR3 reads CASSLAGLAVHYNEQFF. CDR3 in DNA: TGTGCCAGCAGCTTGGCCGGACTAGCGGTACACTACAATGAGCAGTTCTTC.

Many counts were recorded for this clonotype. The V call is TRBV11-2, the J call TRBJ2-1, with D possibly being TRBD1 (6 bases). Germline V CDR1 and CDR2: SGHAT, FQNNGV. The CDR3 loop spans 13 amino acids. V was pared by 6 bases and J by 8 bases, with 14 bases between. The CDR3 sequence is CASRGTGLDEQFF. For the CDR3, the DNA is TGTGCCAGCAGGGGAACAGGGTTGGATGAGCAGTTCTTC.

This clonotype was recorded at least ten times. One end of the junction fails to match germline, which may point to a read error. The chain links TRBV20-1 to TRBJ1-4; 9 bases are a match to TRBD1. The CDR3 is 15 amino acids. From germline, CDR1 is DFQATT and CDR2 SNEGSKA (reference sequence). The CDR3 loop reads CSARGQGKTNEKLFF. DNA for the CDR3: TGCAGTGCAAGAGGACAGGGGAAAACTAATGAAAAACTGTTTTTT.